Sequencing of this T cell receptor beta chain was carried out in a study of shared clonotypes between healthy human individuals. At the level of the study: Three plates each covered CD4 naive and memory; CD8 naive two, CD8 memory one. Notes on the study in general: In contrast to clonotypes shared by all four donors, non-shared clonotypes had lower generation probabilities. A few donors had 4% to 5% of their naive CD4 clonotypes in common.

As to this clone: The antigen is not known.

The germline V and J ends were trimmed by 11 bases and 4 bases, with 17 bases remaining between them. The CDR3 contains 14 residues. Per the germline V gene, CDR1 is MNHGY and CDR2 is SAAAGT. Only Caucasian adults living in Nashville, Tennessee made up the donor group. Repertoires were generated with immunoSEQ multiplex PCR, while TCRdb's copy carries only in-frame clones and drops some. The sample carries a few hundred thousand clones, roughly 70% recorded once. The V gene is TRBV6-8, the J gene TRBJ2-2, with D possibly being TRBD1 or TRBD2 (5 bases each). The sample was memory CD4+ T cells sorted from blood. Subset described: CD45RA-negative fraction. The receptor comes from a man aged 25 to 40 in good health. For the CDR3, the DNA is TGTGCCGGCCGGGACCAAGGCAGCACCGGGGAGCTGTTTTTT. Its translation is CAGRDQGSTGELFF.